This T cell receptor beta chain was identified in a study of cytomegalovirus exposure and HLA in healthy donors. Whole-study results and caveats: A later analysis appeared to link common viral pathogens to several of the most significant clusters. According to the study, roughly 180 TCR beta chains were cytomegalovirus-associated. In a later analysis, 15,000 to 20,000 TCR beta sequences were associated with HLA alleles at 0.05 false discovery rate. The authors excluded some V segments, including TRBV6-2 and TRBV6-3, as indistinguishable.

The PCR ran on 60 Vbeta and 13 Jbeta primers. Data came from immunoSEQ multiplex PCR; TCRdb stores just in-frame clones and leaves some out. Among around 99,000 clones listed, about 72% were seen once. The CDR3 has 12 amino acids. V shed 4 bases, J shed 14 bases, and the junction held 8 bases outside the gene matches. CDR1 and CDR2 from the germline V gene are SGHAT and FQNNGV. This clone was seen a handful of times. What it recognizes is unknown. This chain connects TRBV11-2 to TRBJ2-1, with 7 bases that match TRBD1. This sequence originates from a man between 18 and 35 years old in good health and CMV-seronegative. Sequenced: PBMCs. The CDR3 DNA reads as TGTGCCAGCAGCTCGCGACAGGGTCACGAGTTCTTC. It is translated as CASSSRQGHEFF.